The clone carrying this TCR beta chain showed up just a few times. This record belongs to a study of breast tumors, draining lymph nodes, adjacent tissues. Breast cancer patients provided tissue from their axillary draining lymph nodes. CDR3 size: 13 residues. The V end was cut by 0 bases, the J end by 5 bases, with 8 bases between. Germline CDR1 MNHNS, CDR2 SASEGT. TCRdb re-analysed the multiplex PCR reads in MiXCR, keeping a single row per CDR3 protein. The data show 170,000 or so distinct CDR3 sequences, with approximately 30% seen just once and about 4.5% held by the top ten. The sequence derives from a female donor with breast cancer. Some clones in this sample may be carry-over from other donors' samples. The genes are TRBV6-1 and TRBJ2-7; D is unresolved. The sample was axillary lymph node tissue. CDR3 residues: CASSEALRDEQYF. The CDR3 coding sequence is TGTGCCAGCAGTGAAGCGCTTCGGGACGAGCAGTACTTC.